The T cell receptor beta chain under discussion was sequenced for a study of shared clonotypes between healthy human individuals. TCRdb's table, derived via immunoSEQ multiplex PCR, lists solely in-frame clones and lacks some. The sample carries 1.5 million to 2.5 million clones, about 95% recorded once. V was clipped by 2 bases and J by 9 bases, with 14 bases between them. The germline CDR1 and CDR2 sequences are MNHNS and SASEGT. This CDR3 spans 14 amino acids. Terminally differentiated effector memory CD45RA+ cells were excluded by CCR7 positive selection of CD45RO-negative cells. This chain joins TRBV6-1 and TRBJ2-1, with a weak D call TRBD2 (5 bases). This TCR was sampled from a man aged 18 to 30 in good health. The sequencing sample was made of naive CD8+ T cells sorted from blood. Here the CDR3 DNA reads TGTGCCAGCAGTGAATGGTGGGAGTGGGGTGAGCAGTTCTTC. The encoded protein is CASSEWWEWGEQFF.